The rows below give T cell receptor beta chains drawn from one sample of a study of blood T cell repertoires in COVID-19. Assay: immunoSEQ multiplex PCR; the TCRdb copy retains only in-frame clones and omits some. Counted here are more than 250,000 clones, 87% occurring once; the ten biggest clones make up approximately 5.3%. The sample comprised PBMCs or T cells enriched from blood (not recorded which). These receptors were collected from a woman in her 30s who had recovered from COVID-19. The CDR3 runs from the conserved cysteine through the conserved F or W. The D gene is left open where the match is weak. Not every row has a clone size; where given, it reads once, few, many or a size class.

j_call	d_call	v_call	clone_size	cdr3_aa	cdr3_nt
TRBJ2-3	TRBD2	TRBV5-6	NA	CASSPGLAGNTDTQYF	TGTGCCAGCAGCCCCGGACTAGCGGGGAACACAGATACGCAGTATTTT
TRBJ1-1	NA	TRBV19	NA	CASSSTGNTEAFF	TGTGCCAGTAGTTCAACGGGGAACACTGAAGCTTTCTTT
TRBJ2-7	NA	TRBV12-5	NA	CASGLVLGTLGEQYF	TGTGCTAGTGGTTTGGTCCTCGGTACTCTCGGCGAGCAGTACTTC
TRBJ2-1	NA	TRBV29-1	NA	CSVLVRGFLNEQFF	TGCAGCGTTCTAGTAAGGGGGTTCCTCAATGAGCAGTTCTTC
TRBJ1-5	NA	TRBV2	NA	CASSDVNQPQHF	TGTGCCAGCAGTGACGTAAATCAGCCCCAGCATTTT
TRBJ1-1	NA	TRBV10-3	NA	CAISESPGRTEAFF	TGTGCCATCAGTGAGTCGCCAGGGCGGACTGAAGCTTTCTTT
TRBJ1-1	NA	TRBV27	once	CASRGAGFMNTEAFF	TGTGCCAGCAGGGGTGCAGGGTTTATGAACACTGAAGCTTTCTTT
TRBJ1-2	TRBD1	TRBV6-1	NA	CASSESGGRGIHGYTF	TGTGCCAGCAGTGAAAGCGGCGGCAGGGGGATTCATGGCTACACCTTC
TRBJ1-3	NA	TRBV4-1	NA	CASSNLQGPSSGNTIYF	TGCGCCAGCAGCAATCTACAGGGTCCCAGCTCTGGAAACACCATATATTTT
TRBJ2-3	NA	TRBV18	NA	CASSPRSDSTDTQYF	TGTGCCAGCTCACCAAGATCAGATAGCACAGATACGCAGTATTTT
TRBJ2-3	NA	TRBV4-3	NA	CASSQGGVGTDTQYF	TGCGCCAGCAGCCAGGGCGGGGTTGGCACAGATACGCAGTATTTT
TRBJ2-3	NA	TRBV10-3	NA	CATSRGTGTDTQYF	TGTGCCACCTCCCGGGGGACTGGCACAGATACGCAGTATTTT
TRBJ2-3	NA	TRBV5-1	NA	CASSQSQGSDTQYF	TGCGCCAGCAGCCAATCACAGGGATCAGATACGCAGTATTTT
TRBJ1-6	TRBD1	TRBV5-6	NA	CASSQPTGGGNSPLHF	TGTGCCAGCAGCCAACCGACAGGGGGAGGAAATTCACCCCTCCACTTT
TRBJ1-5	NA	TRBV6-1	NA	CASSEVYQRQPQHF	TGTGCCAGCAGTGAAGTATATCAGAGGCAGCCCCAGCATTTT
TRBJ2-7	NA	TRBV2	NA	CASTYLSRGSSYEQYF	TGTGCCAGCACTTATCTGTCTCGGGGGAGCTCCTACGAGCAGTACTTC
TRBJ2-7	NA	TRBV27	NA	CASSLALAYEQYF	TGTGCCAGCAGCCTTGCCTTAGCCTACGAGCAGTACTTC
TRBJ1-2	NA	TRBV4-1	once	CASSPLFRLNYGYTF	TGCGCCAGCAGCCCCCTCTTTCGACTAAACTATGGCTACACCTTC
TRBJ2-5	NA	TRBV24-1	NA	CATSDTAGHQETQYF	TGTGCCACCAGTGATACCGCTGGCCACCAAGAGACCCAGTACTTC
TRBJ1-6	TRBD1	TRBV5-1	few	CASSNRQGSSYNSPLHF	TGCGCCAGCAGCAACCGACAGGGGAGCTCCTATAATTCACCCCTCCACTTT
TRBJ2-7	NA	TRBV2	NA	CASSDSNREPYEQYF	TGTGCCAGCAGTGATTCGAACAGGGAACCCTACGAGCAGTACTTC
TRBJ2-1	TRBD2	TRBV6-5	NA	CASSYPSGGHINEQFF	TGTGCCAGCAGTTACCCATCGGGGGGGCATATCAATGAGCAGTTCTTC
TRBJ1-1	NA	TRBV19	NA	CASSQGGSNTEAFF	TGTGCCAGTAGCCAGGGAGGATCGAACACTGAAGCTTTCTTT
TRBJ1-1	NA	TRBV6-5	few	CASSPLRAGSGEAFF	TGTGCCAGCAGTCCCCTTCGGGCAGGGTCGGGTGAAGCTTTCTTT
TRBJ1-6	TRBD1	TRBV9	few	CASSGGGTGGYNSPLHF	TGTGCCAGCAGCGGAGGTGGGACAGGGGGCTATAATTCACCCCTCCACTTT
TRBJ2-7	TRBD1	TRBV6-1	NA	CASSAQGVRSSYEQYF	TGTGCCAGCAGTGCACAGGGGGTTCGTAGCTCCTACGAGCAGTACTTC
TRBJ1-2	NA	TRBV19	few	CASMWRENYGYTF	TGTGCCAGTATGTGGAGAGAGAACTATGGCTACACCTTC
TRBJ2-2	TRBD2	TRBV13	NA	CASSLPLAGNDGELFF	TGTGCCAGCAGCTTACCCCTAGCGGGGAATGACGGGGAGCTGTTTTTT
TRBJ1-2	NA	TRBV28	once	CASSKTNRAGGYGYTF	TGTGCCAGCAGTAAAACGAACAGGGCTGGGGGCTATGGCTACACCTTC
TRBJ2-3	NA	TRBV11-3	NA	CASSLEAGGTDTQYF	TGTGCCAGCAGCTTAGAAGCGGGCGGCACAGATACGCAGTATTTT
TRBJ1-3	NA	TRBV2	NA	CASREDGYSGNTIYF	TGTGCCAGCAGAGAAGACGGGTACTCTGGAAACACCATATATTTT
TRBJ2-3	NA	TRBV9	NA	CASSVGGESHTQYF	TGTGCCAGCAGCGTAGGTGGGGAGTCACATACGCAGTATTTT
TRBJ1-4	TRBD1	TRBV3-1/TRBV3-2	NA	CASSQTTGYNEKLFF	TGTGCCAGCAGCCAGACGACAGGGTATAATGAAAAACTGTTTTTT
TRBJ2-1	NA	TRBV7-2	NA	CASSLRVGSTYNEQFF	TGTGCCAGCAGCCTACGGGTCGGATCAACCTACAATGAGCAGTTCTTC
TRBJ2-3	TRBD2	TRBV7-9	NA	CAREPLAGGSTDTQYF	TGTGCCAGAGAGCCCCTAGCGGGGGGGAGCACAGATACGCAGTATTTT
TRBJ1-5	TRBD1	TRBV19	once	CASSSGGRGQPQHF	TGTGCCAGTAGCTCAGGGGGTCGGGGTCAGCCCCAGCATTTT
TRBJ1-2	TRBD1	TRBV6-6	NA	CASSYSRDSHRTF	TGTGCCAGCAGTTACTCTCGGGACAGCCATCGCACCTTC
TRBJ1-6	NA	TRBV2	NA	CASHSSSSYNSPLHF	TGTGCCAGCCACAGCTCGAGCTCCTATAATTCACCCCTCCACTTT
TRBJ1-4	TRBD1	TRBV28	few	CASSPPGQGDEKLFF	TGTGCCAGCAGTCCCCCGGGACAGGGCGATGAAAAACTGTTTTTT
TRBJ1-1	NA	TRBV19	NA	CASTLTGDTEAFF	TGTGCCAGTACCCTGACAGGCGACACTGAAGCTTTCTTT
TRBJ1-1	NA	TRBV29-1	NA	CSVAWATEAFF	TGCAGCGTTGCTTGGGCTACTGAAGCTTTCTTT
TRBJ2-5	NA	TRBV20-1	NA	CSARWETQYF	TGCAGTGCCCGGTGGGAGACCCAGTACTTC
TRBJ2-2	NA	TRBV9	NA	CASSVDIGVANTGELFF	TGTGCCAGCAGCGTAGATATAGGGGTCGCGAACACCGGGGAGCTGTTTTTT
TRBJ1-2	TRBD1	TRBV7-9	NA	CASSLGQGAWGYTF	TGTGCCAGCAGCTTGGGACAGGGGGCTTGGGGCTACACCTTC
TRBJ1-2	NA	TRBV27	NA	CASSDLSGGYTF	TGTGCCAGCAGTGACCTCAGCGGAGGCTACACCTTC
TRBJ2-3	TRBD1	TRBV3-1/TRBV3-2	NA	CASSQDWGQGVDTQYF	TGTGCCAGCAGCCAAGATTGGGGACAGGGTGTGGATACGCAGTATTTT
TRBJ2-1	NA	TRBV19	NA	CASSTPQGGNEQFF	TGTGCCAGTAGTACCCCACAGGGAGGGAATGAGCAGTTCTTC
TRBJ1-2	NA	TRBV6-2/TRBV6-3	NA	CASSYGDTANYGYTF	TGTGCCAGCAGTTATGGTGACACAGCTAACTATGGCTACACCTTC
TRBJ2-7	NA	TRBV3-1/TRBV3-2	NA	CASSHGIPYEQYF	TGTGCCAGCAGCCACGGGATTCCTTACGAGCAGTACTTC
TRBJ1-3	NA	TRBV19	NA	CASSISSGNTIYF	TGTGCCAGTAGTATTAGCTCTGGAAACACCATATATTTT
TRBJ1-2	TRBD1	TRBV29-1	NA	CSVEDSTGGAVDGYTF	TGCAGCGTTGAAGATTCGACAGGGGGCGCCGTGGATGGCTACACCTTC
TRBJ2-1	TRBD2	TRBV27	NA	CASNRLAGGNEQFF	TGTGCCAGCAATCGACTAGCGGGGGGAAATGAGCAGTTCTTC
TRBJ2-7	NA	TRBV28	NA	CASSSRDTRPYEQYF	TGTGCCAGCAGTTCCCGGGACACGCGCCCCTACGAGCAGTACTTC
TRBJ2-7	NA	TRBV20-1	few	CSASWGRGYEQYF	TGCAGTGCTAGTTGGGGCCGTGGCTACGAGCAGTACTTC
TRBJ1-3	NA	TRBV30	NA	CAWSAGQPNTIYF	TGTGCCTGGAGTGCAGGACAGCCAAACACCATATATTTT
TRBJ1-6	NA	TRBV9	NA	CASSVGEPPSPLHF	TGTGCCAGCAGCGTAGGGGAGCCGCCTTCACCCCTCCACTTT
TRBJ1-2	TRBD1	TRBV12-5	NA	CASGPDREGYTF	TGTGCTAGTGGTCCGGACAGGGAAGGCTACACCTTC
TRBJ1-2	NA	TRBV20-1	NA	CSGRAAYGYTF	TGCAGTGGCAGGGCCGCCTATGGCTACACCTTC
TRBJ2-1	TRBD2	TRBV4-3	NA	CASSHSASGNEQFF	TGCGCCAGCAGCCATTCCGCTAGCGGGAATGAGCAGTTCTTC